The 8 T cell receptor beta chains presented below share a single source sample, sequenced in a study of blood T cell repertoires in COVID-19. The table came from immunoSEQ multiplex PCR; TCRdb's copy has only in-frame clones and leaves some out. This repertoire shows some 70,000 clones, approximately 84% found once; its top ten account for roughly 14%. Specimen: peripheral blood. The origin of the receptors is a man aged 50-59 years with COVID-19, enrolled during active disease.

J is TRBJ1-1 and V is TRBV9; TRBD1 is a possible D gene (6 bases). V was pared by 6 bases and J by 0 bases, with 9 bases between. Germline V gene sequence: CDR1 SGDLS, CDR2 YYNGEE. This CDR3 has 13 amino acids. The CDR3 DNA reads TGTGCCAGCACCACAGGGATGAACACTGAAGCTTTCTTT. Its translation: CASTTGMNTEAFF.

A few counts support this clone. The gene calls are TRBV7-9 and TRBJ1-1; tentatively, D is TRBD1 (5 bases). V dropped 0 bases and J dropped 3 bases, with 8 bases sitting between them. Looked up from germline, CDR1 is SEHNR and CDR2 is FQNEAQ (reference sequence). CDR3 size: 14 residues. Here the CDR3 reads CASSLALGDTEAFF. The CDR3 DNA reads TGTGCCAGCAGCTTAGCATTAGGGGACACTGAAGCTTTCTTT.

This chain uses TRBV3-1 (or the pseudogene TRBV3-2) with TRBJ1-5; the D is unclear. The CDR3 runs 13 residues. Germline V gene data show CDR1 as LGHDT and CDR2 as YNNKEL (reference sequence). Trimming cost V 0 bases and J 7 bases, with 7 bases left between them. In DNA form, the CDR3 reads TGTGCCAGCAGCCAAGATACGGGGCAGCCCCAGCATTTT. Its protein is CASSQDTGQPQHF.

This clone showed up many times. The J gene is TRBJ1-5, the V gene TRBV6-2 or TRBV6-3; D remains ambiguous. This CDR3 has 19 residues. Deletions cut 5 bases from V and 0 bases from J, with 23 bases between. Germline assignment: CDR1 MNHEY and CDR2 SVGEGT. CDR3 in DNA: TGTGCCAGCAGTCTCAATCGGTGGCAGAGAACTAATAGCAATCAGCCCCAGCATTTT. Encoded protein: CASSLNRWQRTNSNQPQHF.

The chain is built from TRBV30 and TRBJ1-1; TRBD1 matches at 7 bases. With 8 bases clipped from V and 1 base from J, the junction kept 10 bases outside the gene matches. Germline-derived CDR1 and CDR2 are GTSNPN and SVGIG (reference sequence). CDR3 length equals 14 residues. CDR3 in amino acids: CALTTGTENTEAFF. As DNA, the CDR3 is TGTGCCCTTACCACCGGGACAGAGAACACTGAAGCTTTCTTT.

The chain uses TRBV10-3 and TRBJ2-1, with 7 bases identical to TRBD1. Trimming took 4 bases from V and 0 from J; bases not matched to a gene: 9. Looked up from germline, CDR1 is ENHRY and CDR2 is SYGVKD. This CDR3 has 17 amino acids. CDR3 sequence (DNA): TGTGCCATCAGTGGGACCGACCGGACAGGCTCCTACAATGAGCAGTTCTTC. Protein: CAISGTDRTGSYNEQFF.

The V call is TRBV19, the J call TRBJ1-2; 7 positions match TRBD1. J gave up 0 bases and V 5 bases, and 9 bases lay outside the gene matches. Germline CDR1 and CDR2: LNHDA and SQIVND (reference sequence). The CDR3 has 16 amino acids. The CDR3 region is CASSRDRPYSNYGYTF. CDR3 DNA: TGTGCCAGTAGTCGGGACAGACCTTATTCTAACTATGGCTACACCTTC.

The chain carries TRBV7-7 and TRBJ2-3; TRBD2 matches 9 bases. The CDR3 is 16 residues long. Germline V gene sequence: CDR1 SSHAT, CDR2 FNYEAQ (reference sequence). The V and J ends lost 5 bases and 6 bases, in that order; junction bases with no gene match: 12. CDR3 sequence reads: CASSTGLASGWDTQYF. The CDR3 coding sequence is TGTGCCAGCAGCACGGGACTAGCCTCCGGCTGGGATACGCAGTATTTT.